This TCR beta chain was found in a study of identical twins (dated by TCRdb to 2016 to 2017). A note on the overall study: To test whether fetal clonotypes persist, the study used deep sequencing on TCR alpha and beta repertoires from monozygotic twins, unrelated adults of various ages, and cord blood. To rule out contamination, replicate twin experiments were performed at different times with different library preparation protocols. The research as a whole found: Excess twin sharing in beta out-of-frame sequences was weaker because fewer shared sequences lowered the signal-to-noise ratio. Out-of-frame TCR alpha sharing in monozygotic twins was systematically underestimated by recombination models, whereas sharing between unrelated individuals was in agreement with the recombination models. Fewer insertions were carried by abundant cord blood beta clonotypes, a similar but weaker trend appeared in young adult naive repertoires, and no such trend appeared in memory repertoires. Invariant T cells such as MAIT and iNKT could partly confound zero-insertion analyses, although diverse VJ usage argued against such confounding for most clonotypes. Compared with coincidental sharing between unrelated individuals, an excess of low generation-probability sequences was observed among out-of-frame TCR alpha sequences shared between twins. Because the same donors could not be followed over many years, the conclusions depended on cross-sectional statistical analysis.

Every donor was a healthy Caucasian. Three pairs of female monozygotic twins, all aged roughly 18 to 30 years, made up the twin cohort. The RNA used for TCR libraries was isolated from peripheral blood mononuclear cells. The method behind the library was 5' RACE. Sequenced using an Illumina HiSeq 2000. Template switching added a universal primer binding site, and the final cDNA carried a unique molecular identifier that allowed TCR cDNA molecules to be counted accurately. Specific primers in the conserved constant-segment region were used to synthesize first-strand cDNA for TCR alpha and beta chains. Each cDNA library was double barcoded, with a SMART-Mk sample barcode plus Illumina barcodes, to control for contamination. TruSeq adapter sequences and Illumina sample barcodes were added in two successive PCR steps. Sequencing of the TCR alpha and beta cDNA libraries was done on the Illumina HiSeq platform using custom primers. From the authors' description of their analysis: Raw reads were processed with MiGEC to extract unique molecular identifiers, and MiXCR was used to determine CDR3 positions. Recombination models were inferred per individual with the repgenHMM and IGoR tools using an EM algorithm. The analysis of shared clonotypes was done with the tcR package in R, with sharing normalized by the product of cloneset sizes. To study raw recombination free of thymic and clonal selection effects, out-of-frame nonproductive sequences were analyzed. TCRdb passed the public sequencing reads through fastp at Q25 and MiXCR, retaining productive beta sequences. Identical CDR3 proteins give one entry, which carries the most common genes and DNA. TCRdb's processing, not the authors' own work, is the source of the V and J calls. The sample includes around 960,000 distinct CDR3 sequences, with 9% to 15% observed a single time. The top ten hold about 1.5% of the sample.

CDR1 and CDR2, looked up from the germline V gene, are SGHRS and YFSETQ. The V end gives up 3 bases and the J end 2 bases, leaving 7 bases in the junction not matched to a gene. The CDR3 numbers 15 residues from cysteine through phenylalanine. Just CDR3 DNA is preserved here, 45 bases in frame from base 1. As regards this clonotype: The antigen this receptor binds is unknown. Nothing much larger sits one base from this clone, and base qualities are not available.

These data were also reused for a study on yellow fever vaccine responses in identical twins. The second paper states: According to the authors, in identical twins the way T cells responded to vaccination appeared partly convergent and partly personalized. The study precisely tracked vaccine-responding T cell clones in identical twins.

This receptor was identified in a woman between 18 and 30 years old in good health. This chain is built from TRBV5-1 and TRBJ2-7; 8 bases in between match TRBD1. Sequencing was performed on PBMCs. The CDR3 corresponds to CASSSDRGSTYEQYF. The bases are TGCGCCAGCAGCTCCGACAGGGGATCGACCTACGAGCAGTACTTC.